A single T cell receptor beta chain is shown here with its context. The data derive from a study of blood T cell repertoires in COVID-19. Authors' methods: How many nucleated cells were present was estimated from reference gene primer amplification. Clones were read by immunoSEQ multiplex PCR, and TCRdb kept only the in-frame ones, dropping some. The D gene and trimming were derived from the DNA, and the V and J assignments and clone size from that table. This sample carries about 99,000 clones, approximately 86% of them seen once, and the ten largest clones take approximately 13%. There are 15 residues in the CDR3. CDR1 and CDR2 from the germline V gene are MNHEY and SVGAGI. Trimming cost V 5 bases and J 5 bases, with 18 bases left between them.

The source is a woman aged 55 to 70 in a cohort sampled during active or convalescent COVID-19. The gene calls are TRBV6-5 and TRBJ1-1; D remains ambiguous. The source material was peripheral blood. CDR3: CASSLLQSGWTEAFF. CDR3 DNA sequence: TGTGCCAGCAGTCTTCTTCAAAGCGGGTGGACTGAAGCTTTCTTT.